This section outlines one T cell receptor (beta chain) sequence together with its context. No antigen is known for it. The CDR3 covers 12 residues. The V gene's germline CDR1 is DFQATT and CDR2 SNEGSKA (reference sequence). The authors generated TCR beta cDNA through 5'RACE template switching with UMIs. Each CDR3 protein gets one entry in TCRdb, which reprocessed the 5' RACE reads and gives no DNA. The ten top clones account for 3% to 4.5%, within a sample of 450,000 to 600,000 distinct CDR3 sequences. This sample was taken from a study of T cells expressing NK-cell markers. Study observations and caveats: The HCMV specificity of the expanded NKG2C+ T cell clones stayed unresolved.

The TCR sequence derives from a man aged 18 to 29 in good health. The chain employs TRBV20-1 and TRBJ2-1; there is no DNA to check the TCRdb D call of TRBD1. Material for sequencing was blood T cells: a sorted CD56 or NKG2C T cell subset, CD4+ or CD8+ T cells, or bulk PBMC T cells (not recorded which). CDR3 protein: CSASGTYNEQFF.